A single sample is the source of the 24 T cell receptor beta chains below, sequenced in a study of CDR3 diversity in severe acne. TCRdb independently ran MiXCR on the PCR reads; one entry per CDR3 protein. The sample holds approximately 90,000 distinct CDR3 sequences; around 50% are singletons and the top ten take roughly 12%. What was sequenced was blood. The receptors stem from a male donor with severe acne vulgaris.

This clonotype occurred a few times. CDR3 region: CSARDSLLGQPNQPQHF. In DNA form, the CDR3 reads TGCAGTGCTAGAGATTCTCTCCTGGGACAACCCAATCAGCCCCAGCATTTT. V is TRBV20-1 and J is TRBJ1-5; a possible D gene is TRBD1 (6 bases). The CDR3 covers 17 residues. Germline values: CDR1 DFQATT, CDR2 SNEGSKA (reference sequence). The V end was cut by 0 bases, the J end by 3 bases, with 18 bases between.

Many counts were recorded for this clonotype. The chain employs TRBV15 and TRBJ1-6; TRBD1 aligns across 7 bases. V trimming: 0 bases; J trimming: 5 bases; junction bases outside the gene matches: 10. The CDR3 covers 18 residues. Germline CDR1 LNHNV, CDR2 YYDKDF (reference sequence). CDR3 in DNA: TGTGCCACCAGCAGAGACCGGGACAGATTTTTGGATAATTCACCCCTCCACTTT. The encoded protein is CATSRDRDRFLDNSPLHF. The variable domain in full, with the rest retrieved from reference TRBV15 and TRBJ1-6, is DAMVIQNPRYQVTQFGKPVTLSCSQTLNHNVMYWYQQKSSQAPKLLFHYYDKDFNNEADTPDNFQSRRPNTSFCFLDIRSPGLGDTAMYLCATSRDRDRFLDNSPLHFGNGTRLTVT.

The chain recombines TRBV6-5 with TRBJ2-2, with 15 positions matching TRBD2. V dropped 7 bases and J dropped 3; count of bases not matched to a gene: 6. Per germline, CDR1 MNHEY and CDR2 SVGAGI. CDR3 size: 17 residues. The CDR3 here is CASKGLAGGADTGELFF. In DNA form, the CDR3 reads TGTGCCAGCAAAGGACTAGCGGGAGGGGCGGACACCGGGGAGCTGTTTTTT.

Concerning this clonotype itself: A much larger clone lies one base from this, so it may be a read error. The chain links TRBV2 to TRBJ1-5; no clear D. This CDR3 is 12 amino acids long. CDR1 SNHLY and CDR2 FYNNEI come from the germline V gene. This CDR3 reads CANSDPPRPQHF. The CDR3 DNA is TGTGCCAACAGTGACCCCCCTCGGCCCCAGCATTTT.

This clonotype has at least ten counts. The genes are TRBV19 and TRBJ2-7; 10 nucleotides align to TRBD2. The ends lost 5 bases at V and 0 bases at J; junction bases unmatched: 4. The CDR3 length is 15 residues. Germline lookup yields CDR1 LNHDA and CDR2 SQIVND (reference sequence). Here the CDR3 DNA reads TGTGCCAGTAGTTTCTCTAGCGGGAGCTCCTACGAGCAGTACTTC. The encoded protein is CASSFSSGSSYEQYF.

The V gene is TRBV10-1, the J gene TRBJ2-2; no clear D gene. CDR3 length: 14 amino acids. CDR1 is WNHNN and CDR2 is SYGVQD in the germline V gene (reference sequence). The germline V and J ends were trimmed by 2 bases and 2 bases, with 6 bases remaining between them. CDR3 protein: CASSEGLNTGELFF. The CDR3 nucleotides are TGCGCCAGCAGTGAGGGGCTAAACACCGGGGAGCTGTTTTTT.

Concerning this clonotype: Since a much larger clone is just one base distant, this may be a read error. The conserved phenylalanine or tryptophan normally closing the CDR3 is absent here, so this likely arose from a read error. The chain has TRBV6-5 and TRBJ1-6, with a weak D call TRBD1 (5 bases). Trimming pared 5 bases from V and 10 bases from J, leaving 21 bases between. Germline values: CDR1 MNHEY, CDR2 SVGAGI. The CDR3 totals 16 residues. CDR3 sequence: CASSTTGDLAGSPLHS. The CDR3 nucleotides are TGTGCCAGCAGTACCACAGGAGACCTAGCAGGGTCACCCCTCCACTCT.

CDR3 DNA sequence: TGTGCCAGCATTGGGACTAGCGGGAGATTCCCCTACGAGCAGTACTTC. Amino acid sequence: CASIGTSGRFPYEQYF. The V call is TRBV6-5, the J call TRBJ2-7; 14 bases are shared with TRBD2. The CDR3 covers 16 residues. The germline gives CDR1 MNHEY, CDR2 SVGAGI. V dropped 7 bases and J dropped 2; count of bases not matched to a gene: 7.

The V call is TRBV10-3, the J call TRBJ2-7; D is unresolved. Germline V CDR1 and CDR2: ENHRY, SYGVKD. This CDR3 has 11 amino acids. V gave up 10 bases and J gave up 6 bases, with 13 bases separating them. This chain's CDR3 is CASRQTGEQYF. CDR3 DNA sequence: TGTGCCAGCAGACAAACGGGCGAGCAGTACTTC.

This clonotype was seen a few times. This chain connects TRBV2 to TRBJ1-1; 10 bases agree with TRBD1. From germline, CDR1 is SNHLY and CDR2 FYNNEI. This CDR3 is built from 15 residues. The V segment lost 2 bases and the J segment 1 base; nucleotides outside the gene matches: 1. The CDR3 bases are TGTGCCAGCAGTGAATGGGACAGGGGGAACACTGAAGCTTTCTTT. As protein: CASSEWDRGNTEAFF.

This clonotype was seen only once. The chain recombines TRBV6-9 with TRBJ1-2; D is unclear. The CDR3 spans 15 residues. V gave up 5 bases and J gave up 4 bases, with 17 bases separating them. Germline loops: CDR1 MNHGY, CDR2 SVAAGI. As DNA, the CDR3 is TGTGCCAGCAGTGAAGCGCTTGGGGAGGCCTATGGCTACACCTTC. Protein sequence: CASSEALGEAYGYTF.

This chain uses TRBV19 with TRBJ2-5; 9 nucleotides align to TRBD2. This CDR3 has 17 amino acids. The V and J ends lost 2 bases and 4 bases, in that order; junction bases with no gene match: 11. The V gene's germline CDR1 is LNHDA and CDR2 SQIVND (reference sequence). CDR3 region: CASSILAGTGGGETQYF. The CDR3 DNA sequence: TGTGCCAGTAGTATACTAGCGGGAACCGGTGGGGGAGAGACCCAGTACTTC.

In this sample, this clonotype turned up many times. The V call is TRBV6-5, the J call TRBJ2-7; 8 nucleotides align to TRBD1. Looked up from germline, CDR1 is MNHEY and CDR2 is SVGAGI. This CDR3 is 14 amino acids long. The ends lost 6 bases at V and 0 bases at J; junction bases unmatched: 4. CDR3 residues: CASSRQGLSYEQYF. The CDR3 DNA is TGTGCCAGCAGCCGACAGGGGCTCTCCTACGAGCAGTACTTC.

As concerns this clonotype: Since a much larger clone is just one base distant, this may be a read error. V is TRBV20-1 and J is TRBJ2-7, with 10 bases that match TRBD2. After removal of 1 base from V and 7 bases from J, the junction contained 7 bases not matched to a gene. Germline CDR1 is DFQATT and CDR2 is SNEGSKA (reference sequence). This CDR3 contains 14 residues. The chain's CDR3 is CSARGLAGGNEQYF. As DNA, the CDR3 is TGCAGTGCTAGAGGGTTAGCGGGAGGCAATGAGCAGTACTTC.

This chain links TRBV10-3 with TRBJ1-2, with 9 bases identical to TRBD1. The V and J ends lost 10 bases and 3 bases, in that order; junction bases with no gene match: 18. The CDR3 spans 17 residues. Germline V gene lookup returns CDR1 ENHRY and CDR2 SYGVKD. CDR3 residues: CASSALDRGERDYGYTF. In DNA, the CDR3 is TGTGCCAGCAGCGCCCTGGACAGGGGTGAGAGAGACTATGGCTACACCTTC.

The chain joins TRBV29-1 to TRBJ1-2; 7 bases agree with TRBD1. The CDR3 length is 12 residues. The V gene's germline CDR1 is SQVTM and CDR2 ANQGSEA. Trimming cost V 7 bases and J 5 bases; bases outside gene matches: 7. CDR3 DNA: TGCAGCGGAGCGACAGGGCATTATGGCTACACCTTC. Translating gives CSGATGHYGYTF.

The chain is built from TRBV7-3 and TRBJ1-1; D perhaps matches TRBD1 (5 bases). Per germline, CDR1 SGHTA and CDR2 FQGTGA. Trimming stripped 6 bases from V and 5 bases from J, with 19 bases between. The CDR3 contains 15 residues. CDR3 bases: TGTGCCAGCAGTTCCCCGCTTCAGGGAGGGACTGAAGCTTTCTTT. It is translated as CASSSPLQGGTEAFF.

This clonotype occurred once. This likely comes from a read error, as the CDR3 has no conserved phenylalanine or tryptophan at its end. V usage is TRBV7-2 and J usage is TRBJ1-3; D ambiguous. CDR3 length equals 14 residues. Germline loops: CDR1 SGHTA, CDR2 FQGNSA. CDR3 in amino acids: CASSFEREGSTIYS. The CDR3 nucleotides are TGTGCCAGCAGCTTTGAGAGGGAGGGAAGCACCATATATTCT.

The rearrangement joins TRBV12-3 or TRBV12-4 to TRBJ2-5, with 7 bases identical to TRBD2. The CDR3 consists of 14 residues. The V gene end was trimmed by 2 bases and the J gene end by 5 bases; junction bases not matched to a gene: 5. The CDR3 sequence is CASSLQAGVETQYF. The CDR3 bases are TGTGCCAGCAGTTTACAGGCGGGGGTCGAGACCCAGTACTTC.

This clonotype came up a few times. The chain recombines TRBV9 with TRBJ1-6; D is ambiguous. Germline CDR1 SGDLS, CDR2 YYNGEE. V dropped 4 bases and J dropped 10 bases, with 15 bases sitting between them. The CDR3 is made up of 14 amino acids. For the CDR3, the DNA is TGTGCCAGCAGCTCATCCTCCGGGGTCTCACCCCTCCACTTT. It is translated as CASSSSSGVSPLHF.

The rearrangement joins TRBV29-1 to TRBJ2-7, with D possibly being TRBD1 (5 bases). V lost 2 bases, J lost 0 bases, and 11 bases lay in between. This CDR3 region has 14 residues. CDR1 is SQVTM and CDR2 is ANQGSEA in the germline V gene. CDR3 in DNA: TGCAGCGTTGAATGGGCAGGGTCCTCCTACGAGCAGTACTTC. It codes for CSVEWAGSSYEQYF.

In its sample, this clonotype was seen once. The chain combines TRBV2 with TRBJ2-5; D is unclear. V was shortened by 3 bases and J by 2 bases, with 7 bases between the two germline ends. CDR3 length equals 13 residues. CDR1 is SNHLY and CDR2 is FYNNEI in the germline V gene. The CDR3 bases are TGTGCCAGCAGTGATGTGGGGCAAGAGACCCAGTACTTC. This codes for CASSDVGQETQYF.

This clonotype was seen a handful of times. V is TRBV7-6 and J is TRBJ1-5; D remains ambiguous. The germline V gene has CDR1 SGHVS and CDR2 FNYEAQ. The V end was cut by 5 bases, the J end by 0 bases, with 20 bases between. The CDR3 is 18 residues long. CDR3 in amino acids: CASSPRAARSYSNQPQHF. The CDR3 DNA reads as TGTGCCAGCAGCCCCCGGGCAGCCCGATCATATAGCAATCAGCCCCAGCATTTT.

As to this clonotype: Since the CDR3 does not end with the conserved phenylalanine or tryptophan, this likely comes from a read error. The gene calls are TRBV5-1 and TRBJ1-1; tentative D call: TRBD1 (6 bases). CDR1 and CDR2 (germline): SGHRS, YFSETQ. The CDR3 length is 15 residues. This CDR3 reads CASSLPLQGATGAFL. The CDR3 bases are TGCGCCAGCAGCTTGCCACTACAGGGAGCAACTGGAGCTTTCCTT.